This T cell receptor (beta chain) was recorded in a study of memory CD4+ T cells and cytomegalovirus serostatus. The sort gate was single viable CD3+CD4+CD8-CD45RO+ cells for memory CD4+ T cells. CD4+ T cells were isolated by positive magnetic selection. Clones were sequenced by immunoSEQ multiplex PCR, and TCRdb holds only the in-frame ones, with some missing. The table includes about 50,000 clones, around four fifths detected once. Looked up from germline, CDR1 is MNHEY and CDR2 is SVGAGI. Unmatched junction bases numbered 2, after V lost 5 bases and J lost 3 bases. The CDR3 has 14 amino acids. A word on this clone: Other DNA sequences in this specimen translate into the identical CDR3.

Input material: memory CD4+ T cells from blood. This TCR was sampled from an adult in good health and CMV-seronegative. The rearrangement links TRBV6-5 to TRBJ1-2; 11 bases align to TRBD1. The CDR3 spells CASSRTGGDYGYTF. Written as DNA, the CDR3 is TGTGCCAGCAGTCGGACAGGGGGCGACTATGGCTACACCTTC.